This TCR beta chain was captured by sequencing in a study of blood T cell repertoires in COVID-19. Whole-study context: Researchers got acute and convalescent COVID-19 samples from the United States, Italy and Spain. PBMCs, B-cell-depleted T cells, or T cells were the source of the cDNA or gDNA that made up the material.

As originally analysed: Amplification from reference gene primers served as the basis for estimated nucleated cell counts. Profiling relied on immunoSEQ multiplex PCR, and the TCRdb table lists in-frame clones only, not all of them. D and trimming come from the DNA, and the V and J calls and clone size come from that table. The sample comprises around 89,000 clones, approximately 89% of which are singletons, and roughly 0.51% rests with the top ten. Germline V gene data show CDR1 as SNHLY and CDR2 as FYNNEI. CDR3 length: 13 amino acids. V lost 9 bases, J lost 4 bases, and 15 bases lay in between. Material: peripheral blood. V usage is TRBV2 and J usage is TRBJ1-1; D is undetermined. The sequence derives from a man between 60 and 75 years old with acute or convalescent COVID-19. The CDR3 sequence is CASRPDRGTEAFF. The CDR3 DNA reads TGTGCCAGTAGGCCCGACCGAGGCACTGAAGCTTTCTTT.